Shown below are 17 T cell receptor beta chains from a single sample sequenced in a study of blood T cell repertoires in COVID-19. Sequenced by immunoSEQ multiplex PCR; TCRdb stores in-frame clones only, minus some. This table holds around 15,000 clones, 84% found once. Sequencing input: peripheral blood. The receptor source for this set is a human donor in a cohort sampled during active COVID-19.

CDR3 in amino acids: CASSRQGAKETQYF. The CDR3 DNA is TGTGCCAGCAGTCGACAGGGGGCCAAAGAGACCCAGTACTTC. This chain links TRBV25-1 with TRBJ2-5; TRBD1 matches 10 bases. CDR1 and CDR2 (germline): MGHDK, SYGVNS. The CDR3 is made up of 14 amino acids. V lost 5 bases to trimming and J lost 3 bases; unmatched junction nucleotides: 3.

The rearrangement uses TRBV11-2 and TRBJ2-7; a weak D match, TRBD2 (6 bases). V dropped 3 bases and J dropped 5 bases, with 11 bases sitting between them. Germline CDR1 is SGHAT and CDR2 is FQNNGV. The CDR3 is 13 amino acids. CDR3 amino acids: CASSFSRGNEQYF. In nucleotides, the CDR3 is TGTGCCAGCAGCTTTTCCCGGGGGAACGAGCAGTACTTC.

The rearrangement uses TRBV6-1 and TRBJ2-3, with D perhaps TRBD1 or TRBD2 (7 bases each). The germline V gene has CDR1 MNHNS and CDR2 SASEGT. The CDR3 extends over 17 amino acids. V gave up 7 bases and J gave up 0 bases, with 20 bases separating them. This chain's CDR3 is CASTEGAGVVSTDTQYF. The CDR3 bases are TGTGCCAGCACTGAGGGGGCGGGAGTGGTTAGCACAGATACGCAGTATTTT.

In this sample, this clone turned up once. The DNA of the CDR3 is TGTGCCAGCAGTTACTCGCGGTGGGGGCGGTTCTTC. Its translation is CASSYSRWGRFF. The chain is built from TRBV6-6 and TRBJ2-1; TRBD1 is a possible D gene (6 bases). The CDR3 consists of 12 residues. Trimming removed 0 bases from V and 15 bases from J, with 12 bases in between. The germline gives CDR1 MNHNY, CDR2 SVGAGI (reference sequence).

This clone was counted a single time. The chain carries TRBV29-1 and TRBJ1-2, with D possibly matching TRBD1 (5 bases). The V and J ends lost 6 bases and 4 bases respectively, with 30 bases between them. In germline, CDR1 is SQVTM, CDR2 ANQGSEA. CDR3 length: 18 residues. CDR3 DNA: TGCAGCGTCCTAATGGTGGGGCCACGACAGCTTTCTGGCTATGGCTACACCTTC. Translation gives CSVLMVGPRQLSGYGYTF.

The chain has TRBV5-4 and TRBJ2-1; 13 nucleotides line up with TRBD2. Germline CDR1 and CDR2: SGHNT and YYREEE (reference sequence). V lost 4 bases to trimming and J lost 5 bases; unmatched junction nucleotides: 3. The CDR3 is 15 residues long. Here the CDR3 reads CASSRLAGGDNEQFF. The CDR3 DNA is TGTGCCAGCAGCCGACTAGCGGGGGGTGACAATGAGCAGTTCTTC.

The chain has TRBV3-1 (or the pseudogene TRBV3-2) and TRBJ2-1; TRBD2 is a possible D gene (6 bases). Germline V gives CDR1 LGHDT, CDR2 YNNKEL (reference sequence). This CDR3 comprises 16 residues. Trimming pared 5 bases from V and 2 bases from J, leaving 16 bases between. The CDR3 spells CASSTRATGAYNEQFF. CDR3 coding DNA: TGTGCCAGCAGCACAAGGGCAACGGGGGCCTACAATGAGCAGTTCTTC.

In this sample, this clone turned up a few times. The genes are TRBV29-1 and TRBJ2-7; TRBD2 matches 10 bases. The ends lost 6 bases at V and 0 bases at J; junction bases unmatched: 8. Per the germline V gene, CDR1 is SQVTM and CDR2 is ANQGSEA. CDR3 length: 15 amino acids. In DNA, the CDR3 is TGCAGCGTCTATACAGCGGGAGGGAGCTCCTACGAGCAGTACTTC. This sequence encodes CSVYTAGGSSYEQYF.

J is TRBJ2-3 and V is TRBV7-2; 7 bases are a match to TRBD2. The CDR3 totals 14 residues. In germline, CDR1 is SGHTA, CDR2 FQGNSA. V lost 8 bases, J lost 2 bases, and 7 bases stayed unmatched. The CDR3 loop reads CASHSGLVTDTQYF. The DNA for the CDR3 is TGTGCCAGCCATTCTGGACTAGTCACAGATACGCAGTATTTT.

This chain connects TRBV7-9 to TRBJ2-1, with 7 positions matching TRBD2. J was trimmed by 10 bases and V by 1 base; bases with no gene match: 13. This CDR3 region has 16 residues. Germline loops: CDR1 SEHNR, CDR2 FQNEAQ (reference sequence). CDR3 bases: TGTGCCAGCAGCTTAGGTGGTAGCGGCGGGAGAGGCGAGCAGTTCTTC. This translates into CASSLGGSGGRGEQFF.

As concerns this clone: The sample carries other DNA sequences with the same CDR3. V gene TRBV7-3 combines with J gene TRBJ2-5; 7 bases are a match to TRBD1. Germline CDR1 and CDR2: SGHTA and FQGTGA. The CDR3 sequence is 13 residues long. J gave up 5 bases and V 5 bases, and 5 bases lay outside the gene matches. The DNA of the CDR3 is TGTGCCAGCAGCCCAGGGGGTATGGAGACCCAGTACTTC. It specifies CASSPGGMETQYF.

The rearrangement joins TRBV6-2 or TRBV6-3 to TRBJ2-7; D perhaps matches TRBD1 (6 bases). The CDR3 contains 14 residues. Germline CDR1 and CDR2: MNHEY and SVGEGT. The V end was cut by 3 bases, the J end by 6 bases, with 15 bases between. CDR3 nucleotides: TGTGCCAGCAGTTATAACAGGGATTCGCTCGAGCAGTACTTC. It translates to CASSYNRDSLEQYF.

CDR3 in DNA: TGCGCCAGCAGCTTTCAGGGTTTTAATGAAAAACTGTTTTTT. Amino acid sequence: CASSFQGFNEKLFF. The chain couples TRBV5-1 to TRBJ1-4; D perhaps matches TRBD1 (5 bases). The CDR3 is made up of 14 amino acids. CDR1 and CDR2 (germline): SGHRS, YFSETQ. With 2 bases removed from V and 4 bases from J, the gap between germline ends came to 9 bases.

In this sample, this clone is large. This sequence joins TRBV5-4 and TRBJ2-7, with D perhaps matching TRBD1 (6 bases). There are 14 residues in the CDR3. V was pared by 0 bases and J by 2 bases, with 9 bases between. Germline CDR1 and CDR2: SGHNT and YYREEE (reference sequence). CDR3 residues: CASSLAEGAYEQYF. The CDR3 DNA sequence: TGTGCCAGCAGCTTGGCCGAGGGGGCCTACGAGCAGTACTTC.

The chain recombines TRBV4-1 with TRBJ2-3; TRBD2 matches 13 bases. J lost 5 bases, V lost 2 bases, and 7 bases had no gene match. The CDR3 contains 17 residues. Germline loops: CDR1 MGHRA, CDR2 YSYEKL. The CDR3 DNA follows: TGCGCCAGCAGCCAACTCGGGACTAGCGGGGTAGGAGATACGCAGTATTTT. Amino acids: CASSQLGTSGVGDTQYF.

The chain carries TRBV2 and TRBJ1-6; D might be TRBD1 (5 bases). The CDR3 is 13 residues long. Germline V gene sequence: CDR1 SNHLY, CDR2 FYNNEI. V was shortened by 3 bases and J by 10 bases, with 10 bases between the two germline ends. CDR3 nucleotides: TGTGCCAGCAGTGATCGGGGGAACTCACCCCTCCACTTT. It codes for CASSDRGNSPLHF.

V usage is TRBV6-2 or TRBV6-3 and J usage is TRBJ2-5; D may be TRBD2 (6 bases). V was pared by 5 bases and J by 0 bases, with 16 bases between. The germline V gene encodes CDR1 MNHEY and CDR2 SVGEGT. There are 16 residues in the CDR3. The CDR3 here is CASSPSLAVYQETQYF. CDR3 DNA: TGTGCCAGCAGTCCATCACTAGCAGTGTACCAAGAGACCCAGTACTTC.